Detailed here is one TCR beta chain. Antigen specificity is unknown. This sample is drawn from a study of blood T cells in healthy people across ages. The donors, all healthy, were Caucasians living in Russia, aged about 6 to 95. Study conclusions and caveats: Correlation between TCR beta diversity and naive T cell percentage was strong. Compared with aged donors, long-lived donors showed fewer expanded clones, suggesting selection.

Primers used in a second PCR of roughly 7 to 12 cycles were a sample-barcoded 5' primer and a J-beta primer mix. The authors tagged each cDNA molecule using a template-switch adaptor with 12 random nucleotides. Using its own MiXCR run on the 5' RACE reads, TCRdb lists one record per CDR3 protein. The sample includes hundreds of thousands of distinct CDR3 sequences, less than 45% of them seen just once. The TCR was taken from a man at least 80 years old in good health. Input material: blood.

The CDR3 sequence: CASSLTSGIEYEQYF. CDR3 nucleotide sequence: TGTGCCAGCAGCTTGACTAGCGGGATAGAGTACGAGCAGTACTTC. The chain combines TRBV5-5 with TRBJ2-7; 10 positions agree with TRBD2. From germline, CDR1 is SGHKS and CDR2 YYEKEE (reference sequence). There are 15 residues in the CDR3. Unmatched junction bases numbered 5, after V lost 1 base and J lost 4 bases.